One and the same sample provided the 24 T cell receptor beta chains below, sequenced in a study of Ad26.COV2.S vaccination and SARS-CoV-2 variants. This table comes from immunoSEQ multiplex PCR, and its TCRdb copy is limited to in-frame clones, with some not included. The repertoire holds about 350,000 clones, 85% to 90% seen once, with approximately 5% in the top ten. The treatment is: about 20 received Ad26.COV2.S at low or high dose, single or two shots; roughly 5 received placebo; per-sample allocation not given. Specimen acquisition occurred on day 63 following the initial vaccine or placebo injection. The source was peripheral blood, collected in a trial of Ad26.COV2.S vaccine versus placebo. These receptor sequences come from a person between 18 and 65 years old who received the Ad26.COV2.S COVID-19 vaccine or a placebo.

The V gene is TRBV27, the J gene TRBJ2-6; unclear D gene. V was shortened by 3 bases and J by 2 bases, with 14 bases between the two germline ends. The length of the CDR3 is 17 residues. Germline CDR1 MNHEY, CDR2 SMNVEV (reference sequence). The CDR3 sequence is CASSFRTSKPGANVLTF. Written as DNA, the CDR3 is TGTGCCAGCAGTTTTCGGACCTCAAAGCCTGGGGCCAACGTCCTGACTTTC.

The chain has TRBV5-6 and TRBJ2-5; 8 positions agree with TRBD2. The CDR3 contains 14 residues. In germline, CDR1 is SGHDT, CDR2 YYEEEE. The junction had 2 bases not matched to a gene; V was cut back by 0 bases and J by 4 bases. CDR3 coding DNA: TGTGCCAGCAGCTTGGGGCTAGCGGGAGAGACCCAGTACTTC. This codes for CASSLGLAGETQYF.

The chain is built from TRBV11-3 and TRBJ1-1; a possible D gene is TRBD1 (5 bases). V dropped 3 bases and J dropped 1 base, with 6 bases sitting between them. This CDR3 has 13 amino acids. CDR1 is SGHNT and CDR2 is YENEEA in the germline V gene. This chain's CDR3 is CASSFGGNTEAFF. CDR3 DNA sequence: TGTGCCAGCAGCTTTGGGGGGAACACTGAAGCTTTCTTT.

The chain links TRBV15 to TRBJ1-1, with 7 nucleotides matching TRBD1. The CDR3 extends over 13 amino acids. Trimming removed 1 base from V and 11 bases from J; junction bases left unmatched: 7. Germline V gene lookup returns CDR1 LNHNV and CDR2 YYDKDF (reference sequence). The CDR3 DNA is TGTGCCACCAGCAGAGTCCAGGGGGGCGAGGCTTTCTTT. Encoded protein: CATSRVQGGEAFF.

V and J are TRBV7-9 and TRBJ1-4; 10 nucleotides agree with TRBD1. Germline assignment: CDR1 SEHNR and CDR2 FQNEAQ (reference sequence). V was clipped by 4 bases and J by 5 bases; unmatched bases: 1. This CDR3 has 14 amino acids. CDR3 amino acids: CASSWGQGNEKLFF. In DNA form, the CDR3 reads TGTGCCAGCAGCTGGGGACAGGGGAATGAAAAACTGTTTTTT.

This chain joins TRBV5-1 and TRBJ2-2, with 10 positions matching TRBD2. V lost 0 bases and J lost 6; bases outside the gene matches: 2. The CDR3 totals 15 residues. Germline loops: CDR1 SGHRS, CDR2 YFSETQ. The CDR3: CASSLASGGSGELFF. In nucleotides, the CDR3 is TGCGCCAGCAGCTTGGCTAGCGGGGGATCCGGGGAGCTGTTTTTT. The full variable domain, its missing parts supplied by reference TRBV5-1 and TRBJ2-2, is KAGVTQTPRYLIKTRGQQVTLSCSPISGHRSVSWYQQTPGQGLQFLFEYFSETQRNKGNFPGRFSGRQFSNSRSEMNVSTLELGDSALYLCASSLASGGSGELFFGEGSRLTVL.

The chain uses TRBV28 and TRBJ2-3; D gene ambiguous. This CDR3 spans 14 amino acids. The V gene lost 6 bases and the J gene lost 6 bases, with 16 bases spanning the gap. CDR1 and CDR2 from the germline V gene are MDHEN and SYDVKM. The CDR3 DNA sequence: TGTGCCAGCAGCCCCCCCGACGGTCAGGATACGCAGTATTTT. This gives the protein CASSPPDGQDTQYF.

The chain uses TRBV6-5 and TRBJ2-1; the match to TRBD2 covers 11 bases. The germline V gene encodes CDR1 MNHEY and CDR2 SVGAGI. V dropped 4 bases and J dropped 10; count of bases not matched to a gene: 6. This CDR3 is built from 14 residues. The CDR3 loop reads CASSSLAGGGEQFF. The CDR3 region has the DNA TGTGCCAGCAGTTCCCTAGCGGGGGGCGGGGAGCAGTTCTTC.

In its sample, this clone was seen once. The CDR3 sequence: CASSPYSGTSGSYEQYF. For the CDR3, the DNA is TGTGCCAGCAGTCCATATTCCGGGACTAGCGGGAGCTACGAGCAGTACTTC. V usage is TRBV28 and J usage is TRBJ2-7; the match to TRBD2 covers 14 bases. There are 17 residues in the CDR3. J was trimmed by 3 bases and V by 5 bases; bases with no gene match: 9. Germline lookup yields CDR1 MDHEN and CDR2 SYDVKM.

The chain couples TRBV10-3 to TRBJ2-1; 8 bases line up with TRBD2. From germline, CDR1 is ENHRY and CDR2 SYGVKD. The CDR3 runs 16 residues. The V and J ends lost 0 bases and 3 bases, in that order; junction bases with no gene match: 4. Here the CDR3 DNA reads TGTGCCATCAGTGAGTCTAGCGGGATACACTACAATGAGCAGTTCTTC. Translated: CAISESSGIHYNEQFF.

The V and J genes are TRBV23-1 and TRBJ1-6, with 8 bases aligning to TRBD1. TRBV23-1 counts as an open reading frame of uncertain function. J gave up 7 bases and V 10 bases, and 9 bases lay outside the gene matches. This CDR3 spans 14 amino acids. As DNA, the CDR3 is TGCGCCAAGGACAGGGAAGAAGGAAATTCACCCCTCCACTTT. Protein: CAKDREEGNSPLHF.

In nucleotides, the CDR3 is TGTGCCAGCAGCTTAGTTACAGCAAACTACGAGCAGTACTTC. Translation: CASSLVTANYEQYF. V usage is TRBV7-2 and J usage is TRBJ2-7, with D unresolved. The CDR3 has 14 residues. The V end lost 1 base, the J end lost 3 bases, and 10 bases lay between the germline ends. Germline V gene data show CDR1 as SGHTA and CDR2 as FQGNSA.

This chain links TRBV2 with TRBJ2-1; D gene ambiguous. Germline CDR1 reads SNHLY; CDR2 reads FYNNEI. The ends were cut back, 5 bases at V and 6 bases at J, with 11 bases in the middle. This CDR3 comprises 13 residues. The CDR3 spells CASSLVRLNEQFF. The CDR3 region has the DNA TGTGCCAGCAGTCTAGTACGTCTCAATGAGCAGTTCTTC. The whole variable domain, filled in from reference TRBV2 and TRBJ2-1, reads EPEVTQTPSHQVTQMGQEVILRCVPISNHLYFYWYRQILGQKVEFLVSFYNNEISEKSEIFDDQFSVERPDGSNFTLKIRSTKLEDSAMYFCASSLVRLNEQFFGPGTRLTVL.

This clone showed up just once. The chain couples TRBV19 to TRBJ1-5, with a weak D call TRBD1 (5 bases). Germline CDR1 and CDR2: LNHDA and SQIVND (reference sequence). V lost 6 bases and J lost 6, with 12 bases in between. The CDR3 has 13 amino acids. In nucleotides, the CDR3 is TGTGCCAGTAGGGCAGGGTTTTCTCAGCCCCAGCATTTT. Its protein is CASRAGFSQPQHF. Based on the CDR3 plus reference TRBV19 and TRBJ1-5, the full variable domain is DGGITQSPKYLFRKEGQNVTLSCEQNLNHDAMYWYRQDPGQGLRLIYYSQIVNDFQKGDIAEGYSVSREKKESFPLTVTSAQKNPTAFYLCASRAGFSQPQHFGDGTRLSIL.

This clone was counted only a few times. V is TRBV4-2 and J is TRBJ1-3, with TRBD1 identical over 9 bases. The CDR3 has 16 amino acids. After removal of 2 bases from V and 4 bases from J, the junction contained 6 bases not matched to a gene. CDR1 is LGHNA and CDR2 is YNFKEQ in the germline V gene. CDR3 DNA: TGTGCCAGCAGCCAAACTACAGGGGGCTCGGGAAACACCATATATTTT. Its protein product is CASSQTTGGSGNTIYF.

This chain links TRBV9 with TRBJ1-2; D remains ambiguous. Trimming left V 0 bases short and J 4 bases short, with 7 bases between. Germline assignment: CDR1 SGDLS and CDR2 YYNGEE. The CDR3 totals 13 residues. CDR3 sequence reads: CASSVDMGYGYTF. CDR3 in DNA: TGTGCCAGCAGCGTAGACATGGGCTATGGCTACACCTTC.

This clone was detected once. The V gene is TRBV7-9, the J gene TRBJ1-1; 11 bases agree with TRBD1. The ends lost 3 bases at V and 5 bases at J; junction bases unmatched: 5. CDR3 length: 15 residues. Germline loops: CDR1 SEHNR, CDR2 FQNEAQ (reference sequence). The CDR3 DNA reads as TGTGCCAGCAGCTTGGGACAGGGGGGTTTTACTGAAGCTTTCTTT. It is translated as CASSLGQGGFTEAFF.

V is TRBV24-1 and J is TRBJ2-1, with D unresolved. This CDR3 is built from 16 residues. Germline V lookup: CDR1 KGHDR, CDR2 SFDVKD. V was pared by 1 base and J by 5 bases, with 14 bases between. DNA of the CDR3: TGTGCCACCAGTGATTTCACGGACGGGCCTAACAATGAGCAGTTCTTC. Protein product: CATSDFTDGPNNEQFF.

On this clone itself: Different DNA sequences within this sample yield the same CDR3. The gene calls are TRBV19 and TRBJ1-5; D call uncertain. The CDR3 totals 14 residues. Trimming cost V 3 bases and J 2 bases, with 8 bases left between them. CDR1 and CDR2 (germline): LNHDA, SQIVND (reference sequence). The CDR3 DNA is TGTGCCAGTAGTATTCGGCAGGGCAATCAGCCCCAGCATTTT. Protein sequence: CASSIRQGNQPQHF.

V is TRBV7-9 and J is TRBJ2-5; TRBD1 matches 8 bases. The CDR3 is 15 amino acids. The trim removed 1 base at V and 5 bases at J, leaving 6 bases unmatched. Germline CDR1 and CDR2: SEHNR and FQNEAQ (reference sequence). DNA of the CDR3: TGTGCCAGCAGCTTAGTACAGGGGGAAGGGGAGACCCAGTACTTC. Its translation: CASSLVQGEGETQYF.

This rearrangement joins TRBV27 to TRBJ2-1; TRBD2 aligns across 11 bases. The germline V gene has CDR1 MNHEY and CDR2 SMNVEV (reference sequence). With 6 bases clipped from V and 4 bases from J, the junction kept 11 bases outside the gene matches. The CDR3 is made up of 17 amino acids. The DNA of the CDR3 is TGTGCCAGCAGGCCTATATTCCTAGCGGGGGGTTACAATGAGCAGTTCTTC. Translation gives CASRPIFLAGGYNEQFF.

V usage is TRBV11-2 and J usage is TRBJ2-7, with 9 bases lining up with TRBD1. Trimming removed 2 bases from V and 5 bases from J; junction bases left unmatched: 10. Germline lookup yields CDR1 SGHAT and CDR2 FQNNGV. The CDR3 extends over 16 amino acids. DNA for the CDR3: TGTGCCAGCAGCTTAACGAGGACAGGGGCCTACCACGAGCAGTACTTC. Translated, it gives CASSLTRTGAYHEQYF.

This clone was seen only once. The V and J genes are TRBV6-6 and TRBJ2-7, with 8 nucleotides matching TRBD2. The CDR3 loop spans 14 amino acids. Germline CDR1 and CDR2: MNHNY and SVGAGI (reference sequence). With V trimmed by 7 bases and J by 3 bases, 8 bases remained unmatched. CDR3 region: CASMFREGRYEQYF. The CDR3 nucleotides are TGTGCCAGCATGTTCCGGGAGGGCCGCTACGAGCAGTACTTC.

The chain is built from TRBV28 and TRBJ2-7, with D tentatively TRBD2 (6 bases). The CDR3 runs to 12 residues. Germline-derived CDR1 and CDR2 are MDHEN and SYDVKM. V lost 6 bases to trimming and J lost 6 bases, with 12 bases between them. This chain's CDR3 is CASRAGTLEQYF. The CDR3, as DNA: TGTGCCAGCAGGGCCGGGACTCTCGAGCAGTACTTC.